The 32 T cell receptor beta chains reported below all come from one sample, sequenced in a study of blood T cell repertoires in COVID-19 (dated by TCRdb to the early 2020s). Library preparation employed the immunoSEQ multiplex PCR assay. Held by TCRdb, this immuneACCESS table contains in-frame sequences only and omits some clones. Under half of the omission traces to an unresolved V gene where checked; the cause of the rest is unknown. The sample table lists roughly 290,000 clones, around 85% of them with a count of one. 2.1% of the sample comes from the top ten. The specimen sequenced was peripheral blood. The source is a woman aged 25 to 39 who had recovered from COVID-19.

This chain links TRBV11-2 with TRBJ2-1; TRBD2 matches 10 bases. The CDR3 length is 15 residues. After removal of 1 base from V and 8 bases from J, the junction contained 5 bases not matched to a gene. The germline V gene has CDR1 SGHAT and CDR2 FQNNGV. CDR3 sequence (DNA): TGTGCCAGCAGCTTAGGCCTAGCGGGAGTCTATGAGCAGTTCTTC. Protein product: CASSLGLAGVYEQFF. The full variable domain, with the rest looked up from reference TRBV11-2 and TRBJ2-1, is EAGVAQSPRYKIIEKRQSVAFWCNPISGHATLYWYQQILGQGPKLLIQFQNNGVVDDSQLPKDRFSAERLKGVDSTLKIQPAKLEDSAVYLCASSLGLAGVYEQFFGPGTRLTVL.

The CDR3 spells CASSSTGGLSTEAFF. CDR3 in DNA: TGTGCCAGCAGCTCCACAGGGGGCTTAAGCACTGAAGCTTTCTTT. The rearrangement links TRBV11-2 to TRBJ1-1; 9 bases align to TRBD1. CDR1 is SGHAT and CDR2 is FQNNGV in the germline V gene. V lost 4 bases, J lost 4 bases, and 7 bases stayed unmatched. The CDR3 runs to 15 residues.

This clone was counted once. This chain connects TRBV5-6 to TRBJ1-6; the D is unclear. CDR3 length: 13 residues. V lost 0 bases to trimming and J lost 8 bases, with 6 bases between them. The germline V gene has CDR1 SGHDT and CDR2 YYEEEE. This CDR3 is CASSLASDSPLHF. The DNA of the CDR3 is TGTGCCAGCAGCTTGGCCTCAGATTCACCCCTCCACTTT.

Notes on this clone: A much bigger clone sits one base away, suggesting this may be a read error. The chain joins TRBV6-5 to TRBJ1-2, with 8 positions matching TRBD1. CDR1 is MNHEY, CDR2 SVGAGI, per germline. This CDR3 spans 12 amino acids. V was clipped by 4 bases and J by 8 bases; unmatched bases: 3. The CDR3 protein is CASSLSGGGYTF. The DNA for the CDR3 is TGTGCCAGCAGTTTGTCAGGGGGCGGCTACACCTTC.

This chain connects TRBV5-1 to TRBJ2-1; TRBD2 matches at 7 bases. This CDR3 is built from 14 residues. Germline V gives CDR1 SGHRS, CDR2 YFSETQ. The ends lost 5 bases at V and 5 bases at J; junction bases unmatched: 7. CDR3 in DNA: TGCGCCAGCAGTTCGGACGGGACTAACAATGAGCAGTTCTTC. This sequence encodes CASSSDGTNNEQFF.

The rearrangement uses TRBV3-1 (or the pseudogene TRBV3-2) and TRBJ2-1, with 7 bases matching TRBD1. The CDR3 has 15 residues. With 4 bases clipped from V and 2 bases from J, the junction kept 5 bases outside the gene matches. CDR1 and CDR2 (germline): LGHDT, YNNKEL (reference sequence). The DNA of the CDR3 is TGTGCCAGCAGCCGTTGGACAGGACCCTACAATGAGCAGTTCTTC. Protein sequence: CASSRWTGPYNEQFF.

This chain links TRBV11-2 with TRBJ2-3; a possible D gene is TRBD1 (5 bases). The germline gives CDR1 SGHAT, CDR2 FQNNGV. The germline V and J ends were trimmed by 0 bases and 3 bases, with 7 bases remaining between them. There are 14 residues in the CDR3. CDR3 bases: TGTGCCAGCAGCTTAGATGCAGGGACAGATACGCAGTATTTT. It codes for CASSLDAGTDTQYF.

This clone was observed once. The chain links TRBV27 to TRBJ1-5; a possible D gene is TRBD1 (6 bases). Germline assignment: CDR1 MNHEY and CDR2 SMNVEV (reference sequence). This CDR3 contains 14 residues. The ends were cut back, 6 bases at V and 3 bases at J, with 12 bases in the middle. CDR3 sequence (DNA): TGTGCCAGCAGATTACAGGGAAACAATCAGCCCCAGCATTTT. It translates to CASRLQGNNQPQHF.

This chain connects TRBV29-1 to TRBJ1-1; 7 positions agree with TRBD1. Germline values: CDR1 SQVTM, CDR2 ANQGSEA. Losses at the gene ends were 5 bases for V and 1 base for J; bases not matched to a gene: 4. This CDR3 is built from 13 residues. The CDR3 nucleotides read TGCAGCGTTAACAGGGGCGCGAACACTGAAGCTTTCTTT. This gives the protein CSVNRGANTEAFF.

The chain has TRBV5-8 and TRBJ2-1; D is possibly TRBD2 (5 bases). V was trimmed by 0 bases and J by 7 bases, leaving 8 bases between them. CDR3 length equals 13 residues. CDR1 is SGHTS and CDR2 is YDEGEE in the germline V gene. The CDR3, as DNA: TGTGCCAGCAGCTTGGCCGGGATTAATGAGCAGTTCTTC. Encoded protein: CASSLAGINEQFF. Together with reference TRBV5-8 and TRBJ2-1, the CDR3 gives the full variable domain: EAGVTQSPTHLIKTRGQQATLRCSPISGHTSVYWYQQALGLGLQFLLWYDEGEERNRGNFPPRFSGRQFPNYSSELNVNALELEDSALYLCASSLAGINEQFFGPGTRLTVL.

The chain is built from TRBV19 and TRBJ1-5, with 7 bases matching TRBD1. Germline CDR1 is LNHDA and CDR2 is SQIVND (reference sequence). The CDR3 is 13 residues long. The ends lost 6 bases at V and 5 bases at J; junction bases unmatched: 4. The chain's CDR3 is CASSSTGHQPQHF. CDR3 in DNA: TGTGCCAGTAGCTCGACAGGGCATCAGCCCCAGCATTTT.

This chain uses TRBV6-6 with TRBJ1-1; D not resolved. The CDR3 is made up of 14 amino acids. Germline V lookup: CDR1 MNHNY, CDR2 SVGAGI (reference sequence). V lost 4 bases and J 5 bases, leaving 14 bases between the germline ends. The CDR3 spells CASSFDVGGTEAFF. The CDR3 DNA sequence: TGTGCCAGCAGTTTCGACGTGGGAGGAACTGAAGCTTTCTTT.

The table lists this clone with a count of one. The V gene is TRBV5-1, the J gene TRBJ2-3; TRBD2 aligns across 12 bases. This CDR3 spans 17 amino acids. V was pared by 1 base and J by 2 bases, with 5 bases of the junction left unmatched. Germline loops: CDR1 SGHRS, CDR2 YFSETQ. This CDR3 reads CASSLTGLAGPTDTQYF. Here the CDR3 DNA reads TGCGCCAGCAGCTTGACCGGACTAGCGGGACCCACAGATACGCAGTATTTT.

The chain's CDR3 is CASSPGLGRSYNEQFF. CDR3 coding DNA: TGTGCCAGCAGCCCGGGACTAGGAAGGTCCTACAATGAGCAGTTCTTC. V is TRBV27 and J is TRBJ2-1, with TRBD2 matching over 8 bases. V lost 6 bases, J lost 1 base, and 8 bases stayed unmatched. Germline V lookup: CDR1 MNHEY, CDR2 SMNVEV (reference sequence). The CDR3 consists of 16 residues.

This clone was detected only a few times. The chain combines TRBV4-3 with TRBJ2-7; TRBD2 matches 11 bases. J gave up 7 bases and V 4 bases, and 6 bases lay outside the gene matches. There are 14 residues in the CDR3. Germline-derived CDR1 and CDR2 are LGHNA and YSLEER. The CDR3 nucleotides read TGCGCCAGCAGCCTTACTAGCGGGAGCTTAGAGCAGTACTTC. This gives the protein CASSLTSGSLEQYF.

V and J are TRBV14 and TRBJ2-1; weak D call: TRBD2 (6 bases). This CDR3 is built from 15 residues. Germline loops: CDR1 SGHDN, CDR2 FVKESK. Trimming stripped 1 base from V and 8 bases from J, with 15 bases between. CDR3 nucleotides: TGTGCCAGCAGCCAAGGGGCTACTAGCTTGGATGAGCAGTTCTTC. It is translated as CASSQGATSLDEQFF.

The CDR3 loop is CAWSKRNYEQYF. CDR3 in DNA: TGTGCCTGGAGTAAGAGGAATTACGAGCAGTACTTC. The rearrangement joins TRBV30 to TRBJ2-7; D gene ambiguous. This CDR3 is built from 12 residues. V was clipped by 2 bases and J by 4 bases, with 9 bases between them. CDR1 and CDR2 (germline): GTSNPN, SVGIG (reference sequence).

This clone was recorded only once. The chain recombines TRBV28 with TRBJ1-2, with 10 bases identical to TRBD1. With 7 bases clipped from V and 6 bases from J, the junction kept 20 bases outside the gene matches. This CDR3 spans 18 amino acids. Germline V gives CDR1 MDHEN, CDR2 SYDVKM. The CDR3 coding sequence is TGTGCCAGCACCCGTATGGGGACAGGGGTCGTGAACGGTGATGGCTACACCTTC. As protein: CASTRMGTGVVNGDGYTF.

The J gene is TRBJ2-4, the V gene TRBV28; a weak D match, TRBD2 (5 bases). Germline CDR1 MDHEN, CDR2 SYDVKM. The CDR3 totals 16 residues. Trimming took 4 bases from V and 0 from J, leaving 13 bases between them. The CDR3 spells CASSSERRVAKNIQYF. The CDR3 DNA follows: TGTGCCAGCAGTTCGGAAAGGCGGGTAGCCAAAAACATTCAGTACTTC.

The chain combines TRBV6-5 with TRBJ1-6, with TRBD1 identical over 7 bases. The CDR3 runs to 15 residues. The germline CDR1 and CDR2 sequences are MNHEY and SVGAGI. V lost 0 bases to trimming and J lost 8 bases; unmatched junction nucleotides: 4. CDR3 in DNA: TGTGCCAGCAGTTACTCGAAACAGGGGTATTCACCCCTCCACTTT. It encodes CASSYSKQGYSPLHF.

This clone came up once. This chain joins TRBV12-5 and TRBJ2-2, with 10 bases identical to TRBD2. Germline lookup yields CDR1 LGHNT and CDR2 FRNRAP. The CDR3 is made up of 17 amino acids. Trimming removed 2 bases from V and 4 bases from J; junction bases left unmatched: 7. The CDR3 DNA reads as TGTGCTAGTGGTTTGTCTCCGACTAGCGGGTTCACCGGGGAGCTGTTTTTT. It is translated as CASGLSPTSGFTGELFF.

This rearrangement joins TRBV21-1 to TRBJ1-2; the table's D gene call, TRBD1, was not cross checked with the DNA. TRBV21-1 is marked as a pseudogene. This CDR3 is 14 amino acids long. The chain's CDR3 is CASSKTGVTYGYTF. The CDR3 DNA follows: TGTGCCAGCAGCAAGACAGGGGTTACCTATGGCTACACCTTC.

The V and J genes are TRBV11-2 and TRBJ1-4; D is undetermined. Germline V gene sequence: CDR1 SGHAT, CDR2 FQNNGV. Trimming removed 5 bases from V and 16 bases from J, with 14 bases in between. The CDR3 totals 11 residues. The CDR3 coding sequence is TGTGCCAGCAGCCAAACGACTGCCCGGTTTTTT. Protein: CASSQTTARFF.

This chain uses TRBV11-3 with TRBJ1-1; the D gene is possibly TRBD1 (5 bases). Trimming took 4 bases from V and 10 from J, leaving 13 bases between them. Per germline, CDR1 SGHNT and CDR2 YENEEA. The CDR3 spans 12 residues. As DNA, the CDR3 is TGTGCCAGCAGCTCCACGGGGGGTCCAGCTTTCTTT. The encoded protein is CASSSTGGPAFF. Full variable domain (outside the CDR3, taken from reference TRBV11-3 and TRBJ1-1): EAGVVQSPRYKIIEKKQPVAFWCNPISGHNTLYWYLQNLGQGPELLIRYENEEAVDDSQLPKDRFSAERLKGVDSTLKIQPAELGDSAVYLCASSSTGGPAFFGQGTRLTVV.

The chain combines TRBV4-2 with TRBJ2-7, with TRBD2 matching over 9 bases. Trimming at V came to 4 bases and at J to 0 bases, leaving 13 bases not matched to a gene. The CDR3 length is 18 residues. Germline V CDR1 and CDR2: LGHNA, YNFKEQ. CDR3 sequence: CASSLGGSGRTLSYEQYF. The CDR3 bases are TGTGCCAGCAGCCTGGGTGGGAGCGGGAGGACCCTCTCCTACGAGCAGTACTTC.

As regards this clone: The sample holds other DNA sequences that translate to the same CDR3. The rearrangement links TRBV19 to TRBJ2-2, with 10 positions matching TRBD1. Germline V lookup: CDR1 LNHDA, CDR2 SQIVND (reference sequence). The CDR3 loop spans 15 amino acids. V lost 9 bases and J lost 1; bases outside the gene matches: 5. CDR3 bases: TGTGCCAGCACTAGGACAGGGGGGAACACCGGGGAGCTGTTTTTT. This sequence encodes CASTRTGGNTGELFF.

In nucleotides, the CDR3 is TGTGCCAGCAGCTTAGGGGTTCGGCGAGGGTATTATGGCTACACCTTC. Amino acids: CASSLGVRRGYYGYTF. The chain links TRBV7-2 to TRBJ1-2; no firm D call. The CDR3 contains 16 residues. Trimming pared 1 base from V and 5 bases from J, leaving 17 bases between. Germline V gene lookup returns CDR1 SGHTA and CDR2 FQGNSA.

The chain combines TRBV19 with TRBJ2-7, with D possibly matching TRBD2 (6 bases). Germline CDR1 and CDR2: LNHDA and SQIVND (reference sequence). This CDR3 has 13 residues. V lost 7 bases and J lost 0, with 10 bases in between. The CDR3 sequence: CASMAGYSYEQYF. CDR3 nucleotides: TGTGCCAGTATGGCGGGGTACTCCTACGAGCAGTACTTC.

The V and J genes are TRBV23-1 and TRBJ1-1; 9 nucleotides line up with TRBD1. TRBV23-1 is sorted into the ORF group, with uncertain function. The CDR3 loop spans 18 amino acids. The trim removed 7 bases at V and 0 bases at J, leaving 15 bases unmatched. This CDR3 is CASTRDREDIGMNTEAFF. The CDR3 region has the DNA TGCGCCAGCACCCGGGACAGGGAGGACATCGGCATGAACACTGAAGCTTTCTTT.

The CDR3 DNA sequence: TGCGCCAGCAGAGGGGGGGCCCCCATCACAGATACGCAGTATTTT. Translating gives CASRGGAPITDTQYF. The rearrangement uses TRBV5-1 and TRBJ2-3; D possibly corresponds to TRBD2 (7 bases). The CDR3 covers 15 residues. CDR1 SGHRS and CDR2 YFSETQ come from the germline V gene. The ends were cut back, 5 bases at V and 2 bases at J, with 15 bases in the middle.

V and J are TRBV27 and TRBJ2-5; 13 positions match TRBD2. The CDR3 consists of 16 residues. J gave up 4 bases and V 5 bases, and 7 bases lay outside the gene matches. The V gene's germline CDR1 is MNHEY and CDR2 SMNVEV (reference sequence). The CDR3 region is CASSPSWTSGGETQYF. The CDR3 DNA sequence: TGTGCCAGCAGTCCCTCATGGACTAGCGGGGGAGAGACCCAGTACTTC.

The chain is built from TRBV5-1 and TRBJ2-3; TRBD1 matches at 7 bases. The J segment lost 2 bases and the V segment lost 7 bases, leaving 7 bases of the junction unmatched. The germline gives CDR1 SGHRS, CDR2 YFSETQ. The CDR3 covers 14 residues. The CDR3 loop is CASSWDSNTDTQYF. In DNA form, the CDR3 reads TGCGCCAGCTCATGGGACAGCAACACAGATACGCAGTATTTT.